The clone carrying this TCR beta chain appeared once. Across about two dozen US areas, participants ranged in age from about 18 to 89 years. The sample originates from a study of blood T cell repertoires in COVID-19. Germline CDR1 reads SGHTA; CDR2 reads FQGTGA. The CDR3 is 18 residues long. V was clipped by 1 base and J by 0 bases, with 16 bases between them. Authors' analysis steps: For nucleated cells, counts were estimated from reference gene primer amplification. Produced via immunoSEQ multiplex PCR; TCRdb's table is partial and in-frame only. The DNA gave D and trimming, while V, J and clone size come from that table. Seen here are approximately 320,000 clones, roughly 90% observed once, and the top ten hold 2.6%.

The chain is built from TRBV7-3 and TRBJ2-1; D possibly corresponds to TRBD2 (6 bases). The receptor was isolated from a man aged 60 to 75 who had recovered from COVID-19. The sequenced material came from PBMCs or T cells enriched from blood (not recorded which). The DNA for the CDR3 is TGTGCCAGCAGCTTAATCGCTATCGCGGGGAGCTCCTACAATGAGCAGTTCTTC. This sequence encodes CASSLIAIAGSSYNEQFF.